Listed here are 14 T cell receptor beta chains from one sample, sequenced in a study of shared clonotypes between healthy human individuals. Assay used: immunoSEQ multiplex PCR; TCRdb lists only in-frame clones, some missing. The sample contains about a million clones, around 75% of which appear only once. What was sequenced was memory CD4+ T cells sorted from blood. Sample subset: CD45RA-negative fraction. The receptors were sampled from a man aged 18-30 years in good health.

This clone turned up a few times. The genes are TRBV5-6 and TRBJ2-3; no reliable D call. Trimming pared 3 bases from V and 2 bases from J, leaving 10 bases between. Germline CDR1 SGHDT, CDR2 YYEEEE. The CDR3 is 14 amino acids. The CDR3 DNA sequence: TGTGCCAGCAGCTCACAGAGGACCACAGATACGCAGTATTTT. Residues: CASSSQRTTDTQYF.

The CDR3 loop reads CASRPGGGYYEQYF. CDR3 bases: TGTGCCAGCAGGCCCGGGGGGGGTTACTACGAGCAGTACTTC. This rearrangement joins TRBV6-1 to TRBJ2-7; 8 nucleotides line up with TRBD2. CDR3 length equals 14 residues. V dropped 6 bases and J dropped 3; count of bases not matched to a gene: 7. From germline, CDR1 is MNHNS and CDR2 SASEGT.

J is TRBJ2-4 and V is TRBV5-6; D is ambiguous. V lost 4 bases, J lost 6 bases, and 11 bases lay in between. Germline CDR1 and CDR2: SGHDT and YYEEEE. The CDR3 has 13 amino acids. In nucleotides, the CDR3 is TGTGCCAGCAGCCCGGACGACCTAAACATTCAGTACTTC. Its protein product is CASSPDDLNIQYF.

The chain has TRBV10-3 and TRBJ1-2; perhaps TRBD1 as D (5 bases). Germline CDR1 is ENHRY and CDR2 is SYGVKD. CDR3 length: 16 amino acids. V shed 5 bases and J shed 1 base, with 17 bases lying between them. CDR3 sequence reads: CAISRSGTEVNYGYTF. The CDR3 DNA is TGTGCCATCAGTAGAAGCGGGACGGAAGTTAACTATGGCTACACCTTC.

This clone was observed a few times. Compared with germline, one end of the junction differs, possibly owing to a read error. This chain joins TRBV4-2 and TRBJ2-2; weak D call: TRBD2 (6 bases). The germline gives CDR1 LGHNA, CDR2 YNFKEQ. The CDR3 spans 17 residues. Here the CDR3 DNA reads TGTGCCAGCAGCCAAACAACGGGACTTGTGAACGCCGGGGAGCTGTTTTTT. This translates into CASSQTTGLVNAGELFF.

This chain joins TRBV25-1 and TRBJ2-6, with TRBD2 as a possible D gene (5 bases). Between the trimmed V and J ends, which lost 5 bases and 2 bases, there was a span of 16 bases. The CDR3 contains 17 residues. Germline CDR1 is MGHDK and CDR2 is SYGVNS. The CDR3 DNA is TGTGCCAGCAGTCCGCTAAGCGGCGAGGCTGGGGCCAACGTCCTGACTTTC. Protein: CASSPLSGEAGANVLTF.

The J gene is TRBJ2-7, the V gene TRBV6-6; 11 nucleotides align to TRBD1. Per germline, CDR1 MNHNY and CDR2 SVGAGI (reference sequence). The CDR3 is 13 residues long. V lost 11 bases and J lost 1; bases outside the gene matches: 4. The CDR3 spells CAGGTGGSYEQYF. The CDR3 coding sequence is TGTGCCGGCGGGACAGGGGGTTCCTACGAGCAGTACTTC.

The sample holds a few counts of this clone. V usage is TRBV5-1 and J usage is TRBJ2-7; weak D call: TRBD2 (7 bases). The V end lost 7 bases, the J end lost 2 bases, and 16 bases lay between the germline ends. The CDR3 contains 14 residues. CDR1 SGHRS and CDR2 YFSETQ come from the germline V gene. This CDR3 is CASASGGETYEQYF. For the CDR3, the DNA is TGCGCCAGCGCGTCGGGGGGCGAGACCTACGAGCAGTACTTC. Full variable domain (missing parts from reference TRBV5-1 and TRBJ2-7): KAGVTQTPRYLIKTRGQQVTLSCSPISGHRSVSWYQQTPGQGLQFLFEYFSETQRNKGNFPGRFSGRQFSNSRSEMNVSTLELGDSALYLCASASGGETYEQYFGPGTRLTVT.

This chain connects TRBV19 to TRBJ1-3; no clear D. CDR3 size: 15 residues. Germline CDR1 reads LNHDA; CDR2 reads SQIVND (reference sequence). V lost 7 bases and J 0 bases, leaving 13 bases between the germline ends. The chain's CDR3 is CASKEQFSSGNTIYF. CDR3 nucleotide sequence: TGTGCCAGTAAGGAACAGTTCAGCTCTGGAAACACCATATATTTT.

The genes are TRBV2 and TRBJ2-3; 8 bases map to TRBD2. The length of the CDR3 is 17 residues. The V segment lost 9 bases and the J segment 4 bases; nucleotides outside the gene matches: 18. CDR1 is SNHLY, CDR2 FYNNEI, per germline. CDR3 amino acids: CASQPLTGGRSPDTQYF. CDR3 nucleotides: TGTGCCAGTCAGCCCCTCACGGGGGGGCGTTCCCCAGATACGCAGTATTTT.

This clone was observed a handful of times. This chain uses TRBV7-3 with TRBJ2-1; unclear D gene. The CDR3 covers 15 residues. Germline loops: CDR1 SGHTA, CDR2 FQGTGA. Trimming took off 0 bases at V and 3 bases at J, with 9 bases between the two ends. CDR3 protein: CASSLTSSLYNEQFF. The CDR3 region has the DNA TGTGCCAGCAGCTTAACGAGTAGTCTCTACAATGAGCAGTTCTTC. The whole variable domain, filled in from reference TRBV7-3 and TRBJ2-1, reads GAGVSQTPSNKVTEKGKYVELRCDPISGHTALYWYRQSLGQGPEFLIYFQGTGAADDSGLPNDRFFAVRPEGSVSTLKIQRTERGDSAVYLCASSLTSSLYNEQFFGPGTRLTVL.

J is TRBJ2-3 and V is TRBV27; D remains unclear. The CDR3 runs to 14 residues. Trimming cost V 3 bases and J 6 bases, with 13 bases left between them. Germline lookup yields CDR1 MNHEY and CDR2 SMNVEV (reference sequence). The CDR3: CASSFQGRSDTQYF. The CDR3 nucleotides are TGTGCCAGCAGTTTTCAAGGGCGCAGCGATACGCAGTATTTT.

The genes are TRBV5-1 and TRBJ2-1, with 13 bases lining up with TRBD2. CDR3 length: 15 residues. V lost 6 bases to trimming and J lost 6 bases; unmatched junction nucleotides: 6. Germline CDR1 is SGHRS and CDR2 is YFSETQ. The CDR3, as DNA: TGCGCCAGCACCCCACGACTAGCGGGAGGCAATGAGCAGTTCTTC. Encoded protein: CASTPRLAGGNEQFF.

The rearrangement joins TRBV10-3 to TRBJ2-1, with 11 positions matching TRBD2. CDR3 length equals 17 residues. Trimming took 2 bases from V and 6 from J; bases not matched to a gene: 9. Germline V gene data show CDR1 as ENHRY and CDR2 as SYGVKD. CDR3 nucleotides: TGTGCCATCAGTGAGGCGGGAGGGACTAGCGGCGTCAATGAGCAGTTCTTC. Its protein is CAISEAGGTSGVNEQFF.